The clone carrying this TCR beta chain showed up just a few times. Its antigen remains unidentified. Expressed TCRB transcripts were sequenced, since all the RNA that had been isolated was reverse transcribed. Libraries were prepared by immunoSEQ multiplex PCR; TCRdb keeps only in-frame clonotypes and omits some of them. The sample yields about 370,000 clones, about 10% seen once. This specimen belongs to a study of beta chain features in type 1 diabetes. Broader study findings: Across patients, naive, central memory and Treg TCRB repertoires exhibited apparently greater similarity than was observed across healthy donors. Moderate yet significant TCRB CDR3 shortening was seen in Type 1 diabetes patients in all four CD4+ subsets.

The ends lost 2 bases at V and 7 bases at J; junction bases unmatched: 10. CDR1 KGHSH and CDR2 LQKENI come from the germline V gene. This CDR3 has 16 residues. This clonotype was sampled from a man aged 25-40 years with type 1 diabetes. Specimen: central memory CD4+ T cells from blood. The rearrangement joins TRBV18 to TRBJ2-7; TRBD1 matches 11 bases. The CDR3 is CASSPRNGQGAGEQYF. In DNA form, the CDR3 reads TGTGCCAGCTCACCAAGAAACGGACAGGGGGCAGGTGAGCAGTACTTC.